The 9 T cell receptor beta chains listed next were all sequenced from one sample in a study of T cells after posttransplantation cyclophosphamide. Profiling relied on immunoSEQ multiplex PCR, and the TCRdb table lists in-frame clones only, not all of them. The table shows 19,000 or so clones, with just over 85% occurring only once. Controls had myeloablative marrow grafts with methotrexate and calcineurin inhibitor, sampled at 1 year. Sequenced material: PBMCs, taken 350 to 400 days after allogeneic stem cell transplant with calcineurin inhibitor and methotrexate. These receptor sequences come from a female patient younger than 45 who received an allogeneic stem cell transplant from an unrelated donor, was CMV-positive, and had acute and chronic GVHD. A share of the T cells may be of graft donor origin.

This sequence joins TRBV28 and TRBJ2-5; TRBD2 matches 12 bases. The V gene end was trimmed by 8 bases and the J gene end by 4 bases; junction bases not matched to a gene: 8. Germline V gives CDR1 MDHEN, CDR2 SYDVKM. There are 15 residues in the CDR3. CDR3 protein: CASCLTSGRIETQYF. The DNA for the CDR3 is TGTGCCAGCTGCCTGACTAGCGGGAGAATAGAGACCCAGTACTTC. Together with reference TRBV28 and TRBJ2-5, the CDR3 gives the full variable domain: DVKVTQSSRYLVKRTGEKVFLECVQDMDHENMFWYRQDPGLGLRLIYFSYDVKMKEKGDIPEGYSVSREKKERFSLILESASTNQTSMYLCASCLTSGRIETQYFGPGTRLLVL.

This clone was seen only once. This rearrangement joins TRBV5-4 to TRBJ1-1; D is possibly TRBD1 (6 bases). The CDR3 runs to 12 residues. CDR1 and CDR2 from the germline V gene are SGHNT and YYREEE (reference sequence). Trimming cost V 5 bases and J 5 bases, with 10 bases left between them. The CDR3 bases are TGTGCCAGCAGTTTCGGACAGACTGAAGCTTTCTTT. Encoded protein: CASSFGQTEAFF.

The chain has TRBV5-1 and TRBJ1-6, with TRBD1 matching 10 bases. Germline V gene data show CDR1 as SGHRS and CDR2 as YFSETQ. With 6 bases clipped from V and 4 bases from J, the junction kept 4 bases outside the gene matches. The CDR3 is 15 residues long. This chain's CDR3 is CASNPGQGYNSPLHF. The CDR3 DNA sequence: TGCGCCAGCAACCCGGGACAGGGGTATAATTCACCCCTCCACTTT.

This chain uses TRBV6-5 with TRBJ2-7, with 10 bases matching TRBD2. CDR3 length: 16 amino acids. Germline assignment: CDR1 MNHEY and CDR2 SVGAGI. Trimming cost V 0 bases and J 3 bases; bases outside gene matches: 5. CDR3 in amino acids: CASSYSSGGAHYEQYF. The CDR3 region has the DNA TGTGCCAGCAGTTACTCGAGCGGGGGGGCTCACTACGAGCAGTACTTC.

The chain has TRBV4-3 and TRBJ2-1; D remains ambiguous. The CDR3 loop spans 15 amino acids. CDR1 is LGHNA and CDR2 is YSLEER in the germline V gene. V dropped 3 bases and J dropped 0 bases, with 9 bases sitting between them. CDR3 region: CASSHTVVSYNEQFF. The CDR3 nucleotides are TGCGCCAGCAGCCATACAGTTGTCTCCTACAATGAGCAGTTCTTC.

This clone was counted only a few times. The chain has TRBV10-3 and TRBJ1-1, with TRBD1 as a possible D gene (5 bases). The V end lost 5 bases, the J end lost 3 bases, and 13 bases lay between the germline ends. The CDR3 loop spans 14 amino acids. The germline V gene has CDR1 ENHRY and CDR2 SYGVKD. This CDR3 reads CAISPQGFDTEAFF. The CDR3, as DNA: TGTGCCATCAGTCCGCAGGGTTTCGACACTGAAGCTTTCTTT.

V and J are TRBV7-9 and TRBJ1-4; D unclear. This CDR3 is 13 amino acids long. V lost 5 bases and J lost 0, with 4 bases in between. Germline V gives CDR1 SEHNR, CDR2 FQNEAQ (reference sequence). The DNA of the CDR3 is TGTGCCAGCAGCCAAACAACTAATGAAAAACTGTTTTTT. It yields the protein CASSQTTNEKLFF.

V gene TRBV5-8 combines with J gene TRBJ2-1, with TRBD1 matching 7 bases. The V and J ends lost 1 base and 8 bases, in that order; junction bases with no gene match: 12. The CDR3 has 16 amino acids. Germline V gives CDR1 SGHTS, CDR2 YDEGEE. The CDR3 here is CASSLTRQGFLDEQFF. The CDR3 nucleotides read TGTGCCAGCAGCTTGACGAGACAGGGTTTTCTGGATGAGCAGTTCTTC.

V usage is TRBV14 and J usage is TRBJ2-1; 7 bases map to TRBD1. In germline, CDR1 is SGHDN, CDR2 FVKESK. This CDR3 is 15 amino acids long. V gave up 4 bases and J gave up 4 bases; unmatched junction bases: 7. CDR3 protein: CASSPGTVNYNEQFF. DNA for the CDR3: TGTGCCAGCAGCCCCGGGACAGTTAATTACAATGAGCAGTTCTTC.